These T cell receptor beta chains were read from a single sample in a study of blood T cell repertoires in COVID-19. Generated by immunoSEQ multiplex PCR, the TCRdb table keeps only in-frame clones and is missing some. The table includes some 130,000 clones, about 92% detected once. The sequenced material came from peripheral blood. The origin of the receptors is a man in his 60s with COVID-19, enrolled during active disease. CDR3s leave out the opening cysteine and the closing phenylalanine or tryptophan. Fields, in order: clone size, D gene, V gene, J gene, CDR3 protein. The D gene is left open where the match is weak. The size of a clone is reported for some rows only, either as once, few or many, or as a class for expanded clones.

abundance: .; d_gene: TRBD2; v_gene: TRBV3-1/TRBV3-2; j_gene: TRBJ2-2; CDR3aa: ASSQYTGGLNTGELF
abundance: .; d_gene: .; v_gene: TRBV18; j_gene: TRBJ1-4; CDR3aa: ASSPKTTGDNEKLF
abundance: .; d_gene: TRBD1; v_gene: TRBV10-3; j_gene: TRBJ2-3; CDR3aa: AISRQGPPQY
abundance: .; d_gene: .; v_gene: TRBV12-5; j_gene: TRBJ2-5; CDR3aa: ASGLDSQETQY
abundance: once; d_gene: .; v_gene: TRBV12-3/TRBV12-4; j_gene: TRBJ1-4; CDR3aa: ASSENEKLF
abundance: .; d_gene: .; v_gene: TRBV20-1; j_gene: TRBJ1-1; CDR3aa: SPSSGSRAF
abundance: .; d_gene: .; v_gene: TRBV11-3; j_gene: TRBJ2-5; CDR3aa: ASSHGETQY
abundance: .; d_gene: TRBD2; v_gene: TRBV27; j_gene: TRBJ2-5; CDR3aa: ASSLGTSVGETQY
abundance: .; d_gene: TRBD2; v_gene: TRBV7-6; j_gene: TRBJ2-1; CDR3aa: ASSLGGAGGSSYNEQF
abundance: .; d_gene: .; v_gene: TRBV6-1; j_gene: TRBJ1-5; CDR3aa: ASSEGERQPQH
abundance: few; d_gene: .; v_gene: TRBV28; j_gene: TRBJ1-5; CDR3aa: ASTPLTGNQPQH
abundance: once; d_gene: .; v_gene: TRBV12-3/TRBV12-4; j_gene: TRBJ1-1; CDR3aa: ASSPARGTEAF
abundance: .; d_gene: .; v_gene: TRBV6-2/TRBV6-3; j_gene: TRBJ2-2; CDR3aa: ASSYDSSNTGELF
abundance: .; d_gene: TRBD1; v_gene: TRBV28; j_gene: TRBJ2-7; CDR3aa: ASSSQGVPYEQY
abundance: once; d_gene: TRBD2; v_gene: TRBV14; j_gene: TRBJ2-1; CDR3aa: ASSQELASGLNEQF
abundance: few; d_gene: TRBD2; v_gene: TRBV18; j_gene: TRBJ2-2; CDR3aa: ASSPGTRTGELF
abundance: .; d_gene: TRBD2; v_gene: TRBV10-1; j_gene: TRBJ2-1; CDR3aa: ASSPLSSGRNNEQF
abundance: .; d_gene: .; v_gene: TRBV2; j_gene: TRBJ2-1; CDR3aa: ASRRDEGNDEQF